The rows below give T cell receptor beta chains drawn from one sample of a study of T cell responses to AZD1222 COVID-19 vaccine. Some clones are missing from TCRdb's copy, which holds only in-frame ones; the method was immunoSEQ multiplex PCR. The sample includes about 140,000 clones, 85% to 95% of them seen just once. Sequences were derived from peripheral blood, sampled on day 0 of AZD1222 vaccination. These receptor sequences come from an adult in good health. CDR3s include the opening cysteine and the closing phenylalanine or tryptophan. A D gene is named only where the DNA matches it firmly. Size values are once, few and many counts, or a class for expanded clones, and some rows have none.

d_call	clone_size	j_call	v_call	cdr3_nt	cdr3_aa
TRBD1	.	TRBJ2-2	TRBV5-6	TGTGCCAGCAGCTCGGGGACAGGGGCGAAGAACACCGGGGAGCTGTTTTTT	CASSSGTGAKNTGELFF
.	.	TRBJ1-1	TRBV6-5	TGTGCCAGCAGTTACAGGGGTATGAACACTGAAGCTTTCTTT	CASSYRGMNTEAFF
.	.	TRBJ2-6	TRBV11-2	TGTGCCAGCAGCTGGGGCGAGGGCTTCGGGGCCAACGTCCTGACTTTC	CASSWGEGFGANVLTF
TRBD1	.	TRBJ2-7	TRBV6-1	TGTGCCAGCAGTGACCGGACAGGAAGCTCCTACGAGCAGTACTTC	CASSDRTGSSYEQYF
.	.	TRBJ1-3	TRBV6-5	TGTGCCACCTGGACAGCCTCTGGAAACACCATATATTTT	CATWTASGNTIYF
.	.	TRBJ2-5	TRBV5-4	TGTGCCAGCAGCTTGGCTGGTAGCCACCAAGAGACCCAGTACTTC	CASSLAGSHQETQYF
.	.	TRBJ2-3	TRBV12-3/TRBV12-4	TGTGCGTCTCGACTTAGCACAGATACGCAGTATTTT	CASRLSTDTQYF
.	.	TRBJ2-6	TRBV28	TGTGCCAGCAGTTTAGGCAGCCGCTCTGGGGCCAACGTCCTGACTTTC	CASSLGSRSGANVLTF
.	once	TRBJ2-3	TRBV12-3/TRBV12-4	TGTGCCAGCAGTCCCGAGAGCACAGATACGCAGTATTTT	CASSPESTDTQYF
.	.	TRBJ1-2	TRBV4-1	TGCGCCAGCAGCCAAGAAAAAGGGAACTATGGCTACACCTTC	CASSQEKGNYGYTF
.	.	TRBJ2-1	TRBV5-1	TGCGCCAGCAGCTTGGAGCCCCGGGTGCAGTTCTTC	CASSLEPRVQFF